These 18 T cell receptor beta chains were all obtained from the same sample, sequenced in a study of blood T cell repertoires in COVID-19. Measured with immunoSEQ multiplex PCR; TCRdb has only the in-frame clones, and not every one. Altogether fewer than 110,000 clones are present, 85% to 95% being singletons, with the ten largest covering over 5.5%. The sequenced sample consisted of peripheral blood. Receptors were obtained from a man in his fifties with active COVID-19.

This chain joins TRBV18 and TRBJ2-1; tentatively, D is TRBD1 (7 bases). V was shortened by 0 bases and J by 2 bases, with 8 bases between the two germline ends. The V gene's germline CDR1 is KGHSH and CDR2 LQKENI. This CDR3 is built from 15 residues. This CDR3 reads CASSPPRGAYNEQFF. In nucleotides, the CDR3 is TGTGCCAGCTCACCACCCAGGGGGGCCTACAATGAGCAGTTCTTC.

This clone showed up just once. The V gene is TRBV5-4, the J gene TRBJ2-5; 7 bases are a match to TRBD1. Germline CDR1 reads SGHNT; CDR2 reads YYREEE (reference sequence). V dropped 0 bases and J dropped 5; count of bases not matched to a gene: 4. This CDR3 comprises 14 residues. DNA of the CDR3: TGTGCCAGCAGCTTGGGAGGGGGCGAGGAGACCCAGTACTTC. Protein product: CASSLGGGEETQYF.

The count of this clone is one. The V gene is TRBV4-1, the J gene TRBJ2-1; TRBD2 agrees at 9 bases. The CDR3 sequence is 17 residues long. The trim removed 0 bases at V and 5 bases at J, leaving 8 bases unmatched. Germline values: CDR1 MGHRA, CDR2 YSYEKL. The CDR3 DNA follows: TGCGCCAGCAGCCAAGATAGGGAGCGGGAGGTAAACAATGAGCAGTTCTTC. It codes for CASSQDREREVNNEQFF.

The chain combines TRBV6-5 with TRBJ1-2; D is undetermined. The CDR3 loop spans 13 amino acids. Germline loops: CDR1 MNHEY, CDR2 SVGAGI. Trimming took 2 bases from V and 5 from J, leaving 9 bases between them. In DNA, the CDR3 is TGTGCCAGCAGTTACAGGACTGGATATGGCTACACCTTC. The encoded protein is CASSYRTGYGYTF.

The CDR3: CASSPTLTGANVLTF. The CDR3 DNA is TGTGCCAGTAGTCCCACTCTCACCGGGGCCAACGTCCTGACTTTC. The rearrangement uses TRBV19 and TRBJ2-6; D uncertain. Germline-derived CDR1 and CDR2 are LNHDA and SQIVND (reference sequence). This CDR3 region has 15 residues. V lost 5 bases to trimming and J lost 4 bases, with 12 bases between them. Full variable domain (outside the CDR3, taken from reference TRBV19 and TRBJ2-6): DGGITQSPKYLFRKEGQNVTLSCEQNLNHDAMYWYRQDPGQGLRLIYYSQIVNDFQKGDIAEGYSVSREKKESFPLTVTSAQKNPTAFYLCASSPTLTGANVLTFGAGSRLTVL.

The genes are TRBV19 and TRBJ1-1, with D perhaps TRBD1 (6 bases). The germline V gene encodes CDR1 LNHDA and CDR2 SQIVND (reference sequence). The CDR3 runs 12 residues. With 8 bases removed from V and 5 bases from J, the gap between germline ends came to 12 bases. The CDR3 nucleotides read TGTGCCAGTGACTCTACAGGGACTGAAGCTTTCTTT. Residues: CASDSTGTEAFF.

The chain carries TRBV6-5 and TRBJ1-1, with TRBD1 as a possible D gene (5 bases). This CDR3 has 15 residues. Germline CDR1 is MNHEY and CDR2 is SVGAGI. V was cut by 0 bases and J by 0 bases, with 8 bases left in between. This CDR3 is CASSYSGGVNTEAFF. As DNA, the CDR3 is TGTGCCAGCAGTTACTCCGGGGGTGTGAACACTGAAGCTTTCTTT.

The V gene is TRBV6-1, the J gene TRBJ2-3; D ambiguous. Trimming shortened V by 2 bases and J by 7 bases, and 4 bases separated the two germline ends. Germline values: CDR1 MNHNS, CDR2 SASEGT. The CDR3 extends over 11 amino acids. The CDR3 reads CASSETNTQYF. Written as DNA, the CDR3 is TGTGCCAGCAGTGAAACTAATACGCAGTATTTT.

V gene TRBV7-8 combines with J gene TRBJ2-5, with TRBD2 matching over 13 bases. The V gene's germline CDR1 is SGHVS and CDR2 FQNEAQ. Trimming took 5 bases from V and 4 from J; bases not matched to a gene: 4. CDR3 length: 15 amino acids. CDR3 sequence (DNA): TGTGCCAGCAGCATAAGACTAGCGGGAGGAGAGACCCAGTACTTC. Protein: CASSIRLAGGETQYF.

The gene calls are TRBV30 and TRBJ2-7; TRBD1 might be the D (5 bases). The V end was cut by 0 bases, the J end by 5 bases, with 11 bases between. This CDR3 has 13 residues. Germline CDR1 is GTSNPN and CDR2 is SVGIG (reference sequence). CDR3 coding DNA: TGTGCCTGGAGTGTCAGTCAGGGCAACGAGCAGTACTTC. Translation gives CAWSVSQGNEQYF. The variable domain in full, with the rest retrieved from reference TRBV30 and TRBJ2-7, is SQTIHQWPATLVQPVGSPLSLECTVEGTSNPNLYWYRQAAGRGLQLLFYSVGIGQISSEVPQNLSASRPQDRQFILSSKKLLLSDSGFYLCAWSVSQGNEQYFGPGTRLTVT.

The chain has TRBV2 and TRBJ2-1; 14 bases fit TRBD2. The ends lost 3 bases at V and 10 bases at J; junction bases unmatched: 5. This CDR3 region has 15 residues. Per germline, CDR1 SNHLY and CDR2 FYNNEI. The CDR3 region has the DNA TGTGCCAGCAGTGAGGGACTAGCGGGAGTACGGGAGCAGTTCTTC. It specifies CASSEGLAGVREQFF.

V and J are TRBV5-6 and TRBJ2-7; tentatively, D is TRBD1 (6 bases). Germline V gene data show CDR1 as SGHDT and CDR2 as YYEEEE. V was clipped by 3 bases and J by 2 bases, with 15 bases between them. The CDR3 consists of 15 residues. Here the CDR3 DNA reads TGTGCCAGCAGCTCCCCGTCCGGACAGCCCTACGAGCAGTACTTC. This gives the protein CASSSPSGQPYEQYF.

The genes are TRBV7-2 and TRBJ1-5; TRBD1 agrees at 10 bases. J gave up 0 bases and V 0 bases, and 5 bases lay outside the gene matches. Looked up from germline, CDR1 is SGHTA and CDR2 is FQGNSA. The CDR3 is 18 amino acids. For the CDR3, the DNA is TGTGCCAGCAGCTTAGCCGGGACAGGGGCATATAGCAATCAGCCCCAGCATTTT. Protein: CASSLAGTGAYSNQPQHF.

The chain joins TRBV3-1 (or the pseudogene TRBV3-2) to TRBJ2-6; possible D gene TRBD1, 6 bases. Trimming left V 5 bases short and J 4 bases short, with 9 bases between. The CDR3 loop spans 14 amino acids. The germline CDR1 and CDR2 sequences are LGHDT and YNNKEL (reference sequence). DNA for the CDR3: TGTGCCAGCAGCTCAGGGGCCGGGGCCAACGTCCTGACTTTC. This translates into CASSSGAGANVLTF.

This sequence joins TRBV25-1 and TRBJ2-7; D gene ambiguous. This CDR3 has 11 amino acids. CDR1 and CDR2 (germline): MGHDK, SYGVNS. V was pared by 3 bases and J by 5 bases, with 5 bases between. The DNA for the CDR3 is TGTGCCAGCAGTGAGGGCAACGAGCAGTACTTC. This encodes CASSEGNEQYF.

The gene calls are TRBV11-1 and TRBJ1-6; TRBD1 might be the D (5 bases). Trimming shortened V by 1 base and J by 8 bases, and 9 bases separated the two germline ends. Germline assignment: CDR1 SGHAT and CDR2 FQDESV (reference sequence). This CDR3 region has 14 residues. Here the CDR3 DNA reads TGTGCCAGCAGCTTAGGAGCGGGACATTCACCCCTCCACTTT. Its protein product is CASSLGAGHSPLHF.

The chain is built from TRBV19 and TRBJ1-2; a weak D match, TRBD1 (6 bases). There are 13 residues in the CDR3. The V gene's germline CDR1 is LNHDA and CDR2 SQIVND (reference sequence). V lost 6 bases, J lost 3 bases, and 11 bases lay in between. The CDR3 sequence: CASSSGTHYGYTF. The CDR3 region has the DNA TGTGCCAGTAGCTCCGGGACACACTATGGCTACACCTTC.

The chain employs TRBV7-9 and TRBJ2-1, with TRBD2 matching over 10 bases. The CDR3 is 15 residues long. V shed 5 bases and J 2 bases; nucleotides not matched to a gene: 3. Germline values: CDR1 SEHNR, CDR2 FQNEAQ (reference sequence). The CDR3 loop reads CASSGTSAAYNEQFF. For the CDR3, the DNA is TGTGCCAGCAGCGGGACTAGCGCAGCCTACAATGAGCAGTTCTTC.